This TCR beta chain was profiled in a study of cytomegalovirus exposure and HLA in healthy donors. General study findings and limits: The classifier reportedly diagnosed cytomegalovirus status with high sensitivity and specificity.

V was clipped by 0 bases and J by 6 bases, with 8 bases between them. CDR1 and CDR2 (germline): MNHEY, SVGAGI. The CDR3 has 14 amino acids. This clone was seen just once. The target antigen is unknown. Use of 60 Vbeta and 13 Jbeta primers characterized the PCR. Sequencing was performed with immunoSEQ multiplex PCR; in TCRdb, only in-frame clones are kept and a portion is missing. This sample has 150,000 or so clones; roughly 80% occur once, and the top ten carry around 2.4%. The origin of this receptor is a female donor in good health and CMV-seronegative. The chain recombines TRBV6-5 with TRBJ1-4; a possible D gene is TRBD1 (5 bases). The sequenced sample consisted of PBMCs. The CDR3 sequence is CASSYSTVDEKLFF. CDR3 DNA sequence: TGTGCCAGCAGTTACTCGACAGTCGATGAAAAACTGTTTTTT.